This TCR beta chain is drawn from a study of beta chain features in type 1 diabetes. This clone was counted between two and nine times. Germline CDR1 and CDR2: SGHTA and FQGNSA. This CDR3 comprises 15 residues. V was clipped by 5 bases and J by 2 bases; unmatched bases: 3. The authors reverse transcribed all of the isolated RNA, so sequencing captured expressed TCRB transcripts. Measured with immunoSEQ multiplex PCR; TCRdb has only the in-frame clones, and not every one. The sample has fewer than 650,000 clones, roughly 16% seen once. Sequenced sample: naive CD4+ T cells from blood. The rearrangement uses TRBV7-2 and TRBJ1-5, with TRBD1 matching 10 bases. The sequence was obtained from a man younger than 30 in good health. The CDR3 loop reads CASSHGTGGNQPQHF. The CDR3 nucleotides are TGTGCCAGCAGCCACGGGACAGGGGGCAATCAGCCCCAGCATTTT.